Reported below is one T cell receptor (beta chain). Its specificity is not known. The sample is drawn from a study of T-cell memory formation after mild COVID-19. Study as a whole: TCR clustering was largely donor specific. Study-level results: Certain responding clones were present in pre-infection memory, suggesting participation of cross-reactive memory.

5'RACE primed from the constant segment yielded TCR alpha and TCR beta cDNA libraries bearing sample barcodes and UMIs. TCRdb re-derived calls from the 5' RACE reads in MiXCR, one entry per CDR3 protein. The sample lists about 110,000 distinct CDR3 sequences, over 15% occurring once. The specimen sequenced was PBMCs or a T cell subset sorted from them (not recorded which). The clonotype comes from a man in his late teens or twenties who had mild COVID-19 (a few samples of this study predate the infection). Cell type and time point are not known.

The CDR3 sequence: CASSQGTGGEQYF. CDR3 nucleotides: TGTGCCAGCAGCCAGGGGACAGGGGGCGAGCAGTACTTC. The chain joins TRBV7-6 to TRBJ2-7; 11 nucleotides align to TRBD1. The ends lost 5 bases at V and 6 bases at J; junction bases unmatched: 3. The CDR3 is 13 amino acids. Per the germline V gene, CDR1 is SGHVS and CDR2 is FNYEAQ.